What follows is one TCR beta chain and its context. The target antigen is unknown. Assay: immunoSEQ multiplex PCR; the TCRdb copy retains only in-frame clones and omits some. The sample has under 130,000 clones; 80% to 90% are singletons. The source of the sample is a study of T cell responses to AZD1222 COVID-19 vaccine. Study as a whole: Timing groups of about 4 and about 12 weeks for second doses were pooled.

Study outcomes and limitations: Most donors were white British, females outnumbered males, and clonal diversity was possibly underestimated. Spike-wide coverage was observed for vaccine-associated CD4 TCRs, with dominant responses at 160-218 and 743-854. Unmutated variant regions are reportedly targeted by nearly half of spike-specific TCRs.

Germline V CDR1 and CDR2: KGHDR, SFDVKD. Germline trimming cut 3 bases from V and 7 bases from J; bases unmatched to any gene: 11. The CDR3 sequence is 16 residues long. This sequence was found in an adult in good health. The chain is built from TRBV24-1 and TRBJ1-2; the match to TRBD1 covers 9 bases. The sample in question was peripheral blood, obtained on day 0 of AZD1222 vaccination. The CDR3 bases are TGTGCCACCAGTGATACCGCCCGGACAGGGGCGACTGGCTACACCTTC. Its protein is CATSDTARTGATGYTF.